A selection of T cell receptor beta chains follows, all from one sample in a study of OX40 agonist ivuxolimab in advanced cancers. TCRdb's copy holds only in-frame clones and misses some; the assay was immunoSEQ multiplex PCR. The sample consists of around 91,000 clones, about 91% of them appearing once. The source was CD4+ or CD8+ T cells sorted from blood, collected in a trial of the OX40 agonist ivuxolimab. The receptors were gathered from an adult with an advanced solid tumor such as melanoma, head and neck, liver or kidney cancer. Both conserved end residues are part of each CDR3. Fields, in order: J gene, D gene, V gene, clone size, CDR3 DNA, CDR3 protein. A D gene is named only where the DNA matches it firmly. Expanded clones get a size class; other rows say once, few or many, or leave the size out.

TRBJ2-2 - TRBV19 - TGTGCCAGTAGTATGTTATTCGGGGAGCTGTTTTTT CASSMLFGELFF
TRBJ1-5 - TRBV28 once TGTGCCACTGCTGGGGGGGCGAGCAATCAGCCCCAGCATTTT CATAGGASNQPQHF
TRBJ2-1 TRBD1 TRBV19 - TGTGCCAGTAGTACAGACAGGGTTCGTGGCTACAATGAGCAGTTCTTC CASSTDRVRGYNEQFF
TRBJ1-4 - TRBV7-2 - TGTGCCAGCAGCCCCACCGCTAATGAAAAACTGTTTTTT CASSPTANEKLFF
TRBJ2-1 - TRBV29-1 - TGCAGCGTGCAAGGGGACGGCAATGAGCAGTTCTTC CSVQGDGNEQFF
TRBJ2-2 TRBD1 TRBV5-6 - TGTGCCAGCAGCACCGGGACAGGGGGTTTCTCCGGGGAGCTGTTTTTT CASSTGTGGFSGELFF
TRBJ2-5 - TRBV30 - TGTGCCTGGAGTGTAAGTTCGGGGGCCCAGTACTTC CAWSVSSGAQYF
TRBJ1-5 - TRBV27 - TGTGCCAGCAGTTTATCGCGCTCGGGACGGAGCAATCAGCCCCAGCATTTT CASSLSRSGRSNQPQHF
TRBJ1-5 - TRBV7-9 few TGTGCCAGCAGCCGGGTGGGGGTTACTCCCCAGCATTTT CASSRVGVTPQHF
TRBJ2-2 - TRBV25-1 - TGTGCCAGCAGTAGCCAGGGTGGGACCGGGGAGCTGTTTTTT CASSSQGGTGELFF
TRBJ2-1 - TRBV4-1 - TGCGCCAGCAGCCAAGGCGGGGAGTTCATCGATGAGCAGTTCTTC CASSQGGEFIDEQFF
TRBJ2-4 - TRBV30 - TGTGCCTGGAGTGTCGGGGTGGGAAACATTCAGTACTTC CAWSVGVGNIQYF
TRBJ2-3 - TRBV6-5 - TGTGCCAGTTCCAGGGGGACTAGTACAGATACGCAGTATTTT CASSRGTSTDTQYF
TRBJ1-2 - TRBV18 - TGTGCCAGCTCACCCGCCTCGAAGAGGGACTATGGCTACACCTTC CASSPASKRDYGYTF
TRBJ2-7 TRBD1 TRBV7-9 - TGTGCCAGCAGCTTAGGACAGGGGGTTCCTCCGTACTTC CASSLGQGVPPYF
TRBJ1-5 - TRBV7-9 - TGTGCCAGCAGTGCAGACAGCAATCAGCCCCAGCATTTT CASSADSNQPQHF
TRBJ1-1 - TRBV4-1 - TGCGCCAGCAGCCAAGACAGGGTGACGGCCGGGGACACTGAAGCTTTCTTT CASSQDRVTAGDTEAFF
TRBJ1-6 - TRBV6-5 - TGTGCCAGCAGTGAGCAGGCAAATTCACCCCTCCACTTT CASSEQANSPLHF
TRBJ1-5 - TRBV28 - TGTGCCAGCAGTTTATGGGGGCTACGGGAGGGCAATCAGCCCCAGCATTTT CASSLWGLREGNQPQHF
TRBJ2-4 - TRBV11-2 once TGTGCCAGCAGCTTAGGACAAGCTATAGCCAAAAACATTCAGTACTTC CASSLGQAIAKNIQYF
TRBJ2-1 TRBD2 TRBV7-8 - TGTGCCAGCAGCTTAAGGCGGCTAGCGGGGGCCGATGAGCAGTTCTTC CASSLRRLAGADEQFF
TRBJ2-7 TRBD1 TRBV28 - TGTGCCAGCAGTTTTGGACAGGGCGTCCACGAGCAGTACTTC CASSFGQGVHEQYF
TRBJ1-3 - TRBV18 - TGTGCCAGCTCACCTGACAGGAGAGGGTCTGGAAACACCATATATTTT CASSPDRRGSGNTIYF
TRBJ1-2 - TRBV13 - TGTGCCAGCAGCTTAGGCCGAGGGGTGGCTTATGGCTACACCTTC CASSLGRGVAYGYTF
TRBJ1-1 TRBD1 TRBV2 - TGTGCCAGCAAGGACAGGGTGAACACTGAAGCTTTCTTT CASKDRVNTEAFF
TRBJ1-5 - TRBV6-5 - TGTGCCAGCAGTCCCCGAGGCCTCTATATGGAGCCCCAGCATTTT CASSPRGLYMEPQHF
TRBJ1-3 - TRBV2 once TGTGCCAGCAGTGATGTCCATGGAAACACCATATATTTT CASSDVHGNTIYF
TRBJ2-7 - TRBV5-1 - TGCGCCAGCAGCTTGCTGGACCGGCGTTTGAAAGAGCAGTACTTC CASSLLDRRLKEQYF
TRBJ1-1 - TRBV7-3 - TGTGCCAGCAGCGCCTGGGGGGGCGGCACTGAAGCTTTCTTT CASSAWGGGTEAFF
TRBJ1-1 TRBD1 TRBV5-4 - TGTGCCAGCAGCTTGGTTCGGACAGGGGGCAGGAACACTGAAGCTTTCTTT CASSLVRTGGRNTEAFF
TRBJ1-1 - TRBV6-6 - TGTGCCAGCAGATGGGACGGAAACACTGAAGCTTTCTTT CASRWDGNTEAFF
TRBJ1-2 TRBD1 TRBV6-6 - TGTGCCAGCAGACAACGGGACAGCGATGGCTACACCTTC CASRQRDSDGYTF
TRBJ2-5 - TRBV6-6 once TGTGCCATAGGAGGGGGGGGAGGAGAGACCCAGTACTTC CAIGGGGGETQYF
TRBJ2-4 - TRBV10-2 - TGCGCCAGCAGCCCCAAGGGCATTCAGTACTTC CASSPKGIQYF
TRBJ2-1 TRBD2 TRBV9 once TGTGCCAGCAGCGTGACTAGCGGGATTTACAATGAGCAGTTCTTC CASSVTSGIYNEQFF
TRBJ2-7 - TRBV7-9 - TGTGCCAGCAGCGCCCCCTTTTACGAGCAGTACTTC CASSAPFYEQYF
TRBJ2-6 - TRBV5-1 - TGCGCCAGTCAAACAGGGTATGGGGCCAACGTCCTGACTTTC CASQTGYGANVLTF
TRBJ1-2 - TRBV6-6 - TGTGCCAGCAGTTACTCGGGGAGCCCTAACTATGGCTACACCTTC CASSYSGSPNYGYTF
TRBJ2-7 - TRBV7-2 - TGTGCCAGCAGCCGCAGCATAGGGAGTTCCTACGAGCAGTACTTC CASSRSIGSSYEQYF
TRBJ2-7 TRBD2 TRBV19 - TGTGCCAGTAGTTCAAGCGGGAGGGGCTCCTACGAGCAGTACTTC CASSSSGRGSYEQYF
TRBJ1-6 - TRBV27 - TGTGCCAGCAGTACAAGAGGGAGGGGCTCACCCCTCCACTTT CASSTRGRGSPLHF
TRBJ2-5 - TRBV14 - TGTGCCAGCAGCCCCGTAAGGGCCCAGTACTTC CASSPVRAQYF
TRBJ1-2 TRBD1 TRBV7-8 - TGTGCCAGCAGCATCGGGACAGGAGATGGCTACACCTTC CASSIGTGDGYTF
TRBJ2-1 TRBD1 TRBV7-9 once TGTGCCAGCAGCGTCTCGCCGGGACAGGCTTTGTACAATGAGCAGTTCTTC CASSVSPGQALYNEQFF
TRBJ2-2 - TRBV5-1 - TGCGCCAGCAGCTTGGGACCCGGGGCTCCCGGGGAGCTGTTTTTT CASSLGPGAPGELFF
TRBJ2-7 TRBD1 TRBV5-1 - TGCGCCAGCAGCTTCCAGGACAGGGCATTCGACTACGAGCAGTACTTC CASSFQDRAFDYEQYF
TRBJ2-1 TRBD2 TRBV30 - TGTGCCTGGAGTGTACCAGCGGGAGTCCGGCAGTTCTTC CAWSVPAGVRQFF
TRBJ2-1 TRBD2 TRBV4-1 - TGCGCCAGCAGCCAAGATGGTGCTAGCGGGGAGGAGCAGTTCTTC CASSQDGASGEEQFF
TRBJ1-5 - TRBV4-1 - TGCGCCAGCAGCCAAGACCCCGGTGGCAATCAGCCCCAGCATTTT CASSQDPGGNQPQHF
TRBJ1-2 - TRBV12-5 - TGTGCTAGTGGTTTGGAGGCAGCCTATGGCTACACCTTC CASGLEAAYGYTF
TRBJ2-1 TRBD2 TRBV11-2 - TGTGCCAGCAGCCCAGTAGTGACTAGCGGGGACTACAATGAGCAGTTCTTC CASSPVVTSGDYNEQFF
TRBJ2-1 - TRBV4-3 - TGCGCCAGCAGCCAACGACTAGACAATGAGCAGTTCTTC CASSQRLDNEQFF
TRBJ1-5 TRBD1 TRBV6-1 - TGTGCCAGCACCCAGGGGGGACTCAATCAGCCCCAGCATTTT CASTQGGLNQPQHF